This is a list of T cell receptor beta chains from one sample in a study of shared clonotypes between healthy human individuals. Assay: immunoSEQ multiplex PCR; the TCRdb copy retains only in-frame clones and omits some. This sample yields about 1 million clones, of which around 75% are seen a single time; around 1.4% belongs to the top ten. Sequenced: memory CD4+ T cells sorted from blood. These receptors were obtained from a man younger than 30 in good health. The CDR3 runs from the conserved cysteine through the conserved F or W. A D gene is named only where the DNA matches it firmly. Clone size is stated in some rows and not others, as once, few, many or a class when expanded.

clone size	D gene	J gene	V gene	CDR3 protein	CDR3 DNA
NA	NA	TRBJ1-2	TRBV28	CASSSPAGGGYTF	TGTGCCAGCAGCTCGCCGGCGGGTGGGGGCTACACCTTC
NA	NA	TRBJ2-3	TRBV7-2	CASSLGPAESTDTQYF	TGTGCCAGCAGCTTAGGTCCAGCGGAAAGCACAGATACGCAGTATTTT
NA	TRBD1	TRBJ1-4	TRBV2	CASSETGQGNEKLFF	TGTGCCAGCAGTGAAACGGGACAGGGGAATGAAAAACTGTTTTTT
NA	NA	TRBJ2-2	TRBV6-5	CASRPAGDHGELFF	TGTGCCAGCAGGCCAGCGGGCGATCACGGGGAGCTGTTTTTT
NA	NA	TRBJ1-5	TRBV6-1	CASSESGFSNQPQHF	TGTGCCAGCAGTGAGTCAGGGTTTAGCAATCAGCCCCAGCATTTT
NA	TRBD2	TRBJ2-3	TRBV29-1	CSVCLAGGSTDTQYF	TGCAGCGTCTGCCTAGCGGGGGGAAGCACAGATACGCAGTATTTT
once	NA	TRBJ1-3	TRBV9	CASSPRAPRVGNTIYF	TGTGCCAGCAGCCCCCGGGCGCCCAGGGTTGGAAACACCATATATTTT
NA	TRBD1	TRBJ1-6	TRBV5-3	CARSIGDSFFSPLHF	TGTGCCAGAAGCATAGGGGACAGCTTTTTTTCACCCCTCCACTTT
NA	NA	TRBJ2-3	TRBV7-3	CASSLVPAGYDTQYF	TGTGCCAGCAGCTTAGTACCGGCGGGATACGATACGCAGTATTTT
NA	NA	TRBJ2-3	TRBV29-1	CSVGQVDTQYF	TGCAGCGTTGGACAGGTGGATACGCAGTATTTT
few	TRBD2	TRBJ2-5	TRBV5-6	CASRRTSGGQETQYF	TGTGCCAGCAGGCGGACTAGCGGGGGTCAAGAGACCCAGTACTTC
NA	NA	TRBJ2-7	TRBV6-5	CASSPASASYEQYF	TGTGCCAGCAGCCCCGCTAGCGCTTCCTACGAGCAGTACTTC
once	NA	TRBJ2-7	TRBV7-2	CASSPRLSYEQYF	TGTGCCAGCAGCCCCCGGCTCTCCTACGAGCAGTACTTC
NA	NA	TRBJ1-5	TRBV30	CAWSVKGGSNQPQHF	TGTGCCTGGAGTGTAAAAGGGGGGAGCAATCAGCCCCAGCATTTT
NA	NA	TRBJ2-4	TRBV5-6	CASSSSRGAKNIQYF	TGTGCCAGCAGCTCTAGCCGGGGGGCCAAAAACATTCAGTACTTC
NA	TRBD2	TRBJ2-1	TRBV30	CAWSVGGRVAEQFF	TGTGCCTGGAGTGTCGGCGGGAGGGTGGCTGAGCAGTTCTTC
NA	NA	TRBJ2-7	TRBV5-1	CASSLLRDRYYEQYF	TGCGCCAGCAGCTTGCTCCGTGACAGGTACTACGAGCAGTACTTC
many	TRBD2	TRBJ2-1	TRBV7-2	CASSPERGRVNNEQFF	TGTGCCAGCAGCCCAGAGCGCGGGAGGGTCAACAATGAGCAGTTCTTC
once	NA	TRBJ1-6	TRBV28	CASSSPEQLSKALHF	TGTGCCAGCAGTTCCCCGGAACAGCTCTCGAAGGCCCTCCACTTT
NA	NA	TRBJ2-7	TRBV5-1	CASSLTSPSYEQYF	TGCGCCAGCAGCTTGACAAGCCCCTCCTACGAGCAGTACTTC
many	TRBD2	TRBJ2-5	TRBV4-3	CASSQEPLGAGNQETQYF	TGCGCCAGCAGCCAAGAACCCCTCGGAGCGGGGAACCAAGAGACCCAGTACTTC
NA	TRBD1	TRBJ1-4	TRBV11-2	CASSVPPGQEALPEKLFF	TGTGCCAGCAGCGTACCTCCGGGACAGGAGGCCCTCCCGGAAAAACTGTTTTTT
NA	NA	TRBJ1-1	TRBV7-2	CASSPSGVTNTEAFF	TGTGCCAGCAGCCCCTCGGGGGTTACAAACACTGAAGCTTTCTTT
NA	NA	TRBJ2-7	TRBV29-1	CSVELGGHEQYF	TGCAGCGTTGAACTCGGGGGCCACGAGCAGTACTTC
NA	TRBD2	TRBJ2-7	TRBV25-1	CASSGGSGVHEQYF	TGTGCCAGCAGTGGGGGTAGCGGGGTTCACGAGCAGTACTTC
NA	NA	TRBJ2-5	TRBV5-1	CASSRQGGGGTRETQYF	TGCGCCAGCAGCCGACAGGGTGGAGGGGGCACAAGAGAGACCCAGTACTTC
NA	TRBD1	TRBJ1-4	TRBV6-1	CATTGQGDEKLFF	TGTGCCACCACTGGACAGGGTGATGAAAAACTGTTTTTT
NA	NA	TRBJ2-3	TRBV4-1	CASSGGSTDTQYF	TGCGCCAGCAGCGGGGGGAGCACAGATACGCAGTATTTT
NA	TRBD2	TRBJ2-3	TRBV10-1	CASSSGLAVLDTQYF	TGCGCCAGCAGTAGCGGACTAGCGGTGTTGGATACGCAGTATTTT
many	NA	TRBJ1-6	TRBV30	CAWSVEGYNSPLHF	TGTGCCTGGAGCGTCGAGGGTTATAATTCACCCCTCCACTTT
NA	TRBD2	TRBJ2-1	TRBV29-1	CSVETGLAETYNEQFF	TGCAGCGTTGAAACCGGACTAGCGGAAACCTACAATGAGCAGTTCTTC
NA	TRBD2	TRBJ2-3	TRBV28	CASSAGDADTQYF	TGTGCCAGCAGTGCGGGAGACGCAGATACGCAGTATTTT
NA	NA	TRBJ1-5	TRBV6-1	CASLYQPQHF	TGTGCCAGCTTATATCAGCCCCAGCATTTT
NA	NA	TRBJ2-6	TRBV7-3	CASSLFPSGANVLTF	TGTGCCAGCAGCTTATTTCCCTCTGGGGCCAACGTCCTGACTTTC
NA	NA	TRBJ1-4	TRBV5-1	CASSLDSLDNEKLFF	TGCGCCAGCAGCTTGGACAGCCTTGACAACGAAAAACTGTTTTTT
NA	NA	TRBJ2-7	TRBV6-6	CASSYMGGEQYF	TGTGCCAGCAGTTACATGGGGGGCGAGCAGTACTTC
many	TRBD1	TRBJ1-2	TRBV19	CASSPQGEGRDGYTF	TGTGCCAGTAGCCCTCAGGGGGAGGGTCGGGATGGCTACACCTTC
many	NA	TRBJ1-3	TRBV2	CASSGRAHSGNTIYF	TGTGCCAGCAGTGGAAGGGCGCACTCTGGAAACACCATATATTTT
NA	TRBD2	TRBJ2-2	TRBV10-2	CASTDSGTLLNTGELFF	TGCGCCAGCACGGATAGCGGGACACTTTTGAACACCGGGGAGCTGTTTTTT
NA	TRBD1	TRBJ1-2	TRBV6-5	CASGGTGASFYGYTF	TGTGCCAGCGGGGGGACAGGGGCCTCCTTCTATGGCTACACCTTC
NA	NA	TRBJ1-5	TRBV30	CAWSGGQVSNQPQHF	TGTGCCTGGAGTGGAGGGCAGGTTAGCAATCAGCCCCAGCATTTT
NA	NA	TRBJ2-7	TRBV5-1	CASSPQQGRDEQYF	TGCGCCAGCAGCCCCCAACAGGGGAGGGACGAGCAGTACTTC
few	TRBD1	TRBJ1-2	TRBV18	CASSLHPGQGTGGYTF	TGTGCCAGCTCACTACATCCGGGACAGGGGACAGGGGGCTACACCTTC
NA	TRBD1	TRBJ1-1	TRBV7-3	CASSPGTGGLAFF	TGTGCCAGCAGCCCAGGGACAGGGGGCTTGGCTTTCTTT
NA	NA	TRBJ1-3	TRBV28	CASTTSGQRSGNTIYF	TGTGCCAGCACCACAAGCGGACAGCGCTCTGGAAACACCATATATTTT
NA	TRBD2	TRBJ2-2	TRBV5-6	CASSLNGLAGIGELFF	TGTGCCAGCAGCTTGAACGGGCTAGCGGGTATCGGGGAGCTGTTTTTT
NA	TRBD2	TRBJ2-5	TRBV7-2	CASSLHSSGTWETQYF	TGTGCCAGCAGCTTACACTCCAGCGGGACTTGGGAGACCCAGTACTTC
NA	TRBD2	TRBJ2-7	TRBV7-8	CASSLLGGYEQYF	TGTGCCAGCAGCCTTCTGGGGGGGTACGAGCAGTACTTC